The sequence of this T cell receptor (beta chain) was determined in a study of molecular identifiers for immune sequencing clone quantification. This clonotype was recorded at least ten times. Antigen: not known. TCRdb re-called the PCR reads with MiXCR, one entry per CDR3 protein. Of approximately 93,000 distinct CDR3 sequences listed, around a quarter are singletons. It was from around 20,000 to 990,000 sorted cells, with 10%, 30% or 50% RNA, that naive CD8 libraries came. The CD8+CD4-CCR7+CD45RA+ phenotype defined the sorted naive CD8 T cells. Study conclusions and caveats: In CMV-specific effectors, clones above 20 copies held over 98% of molecules; naive, under 1%.

The clonotype comes from a human donor in good health. Some libraries in this study had Jurkat cell RNA spiked in. Sequencing used naive CD8+ T cells from blood, with Jurkat cell RNA spiked in. As to subset: FACS-sorted CD8+CD4-CCR7+CD45RA+ naive T cells.

The CDR3 loop reads CASSIAGGVDEQFF. The CDR3 DNA sequence: TGTGCCAGCAGTATAGCGGGGGGAGTCGATGAGCAGTTCTTC. The chain uses TRBV7-2 and TRBJ2-1, with TRBD2 matching over 10 bases. J was trimmed by 8 bases and V by 6 bases; bases with no gene match: 7. The CDR3 spans 14 residues. Germline values: CDR1 SGHTA, CDR2 FQGNSA.